This T cell receptor (beta chain) originates from a study of blood T cell repertoires in COVID-19. In the original processing: Estimated nucleated cell counts came from reference gene primer amplification. Repertoires were generated with immunoSEQ multiplex PCR, while TCRdb's copy carries only in-frame clones and drops some. That table is the source of V, J and clone size, and D and trimming were worked out from the DNA. In the table there are 150,000 or so clones, about 80% of which are singletons. Germline CDR1 is SNHLY and CDR2 is FYNNEI. The CDR3 is made up of 13 amino acids. Trimming removed 7 bases from V and 0 bases from J, with 9 bases in between.

The chain couples TRBV2 to TRBJ1-1; the D gene is possibly TRBD1 (5 bases). The sequenced sample was peripheral blood. This clonotype was obtained from a woman older than 75 with acute or convalescent COVID-19. CDR3 sequence: CASKGRLNTEAFF. CDR3 coding DNA: TGTGCCAGCAAGGGGCGGCTGAACACTGAAGCTTTCTTT.